The 24 T cell receptor beta chains in this list originate from one sample, sequenced in a study of CD8 T cells in ankylosing spondylitis. TCRdb reprocessed the 5' RACE reads via MiXCR and lists one record per CDR3 protein. The sample lists 30,000 to 40,000 distinct CDR3 sequences, 10% occurring once. The specimen was blood, either unsorted or a sorted T cell fraction (not recorded which). The source of these receptors is a male donor with ankylosing spondylitis or in good health (not recorded which).

At least ten counts were recorded for this clonotype. The chain is built from TRBV12-3 or TRBV12-4 and TRBJ1-6, with D unclear. This CDR3 has 14 residues. V was clipped by 6 bases and J by 7 bases, with 13 bases between them. CDR3 sequence (DNA): TGTGCCAGCAGCCAAGGACGGCTAAATTCACCCCTCCACTTT. It codes for CASSQGRLNSPLHF.

In this sample, this clonotype turned up many times. The chain joins TRBV20-1 to TRBJ1-5; no firm D call. The CDR3 totals 13 residues. Germline V gene lookup returns CDR1 DFQATT and CDR2 SNEGSKA (reference sequence). V lost 3 bases and J lost 3, with 9 bases in between. Here the CDR3 reads CSARRGLNQPQHF. In nucleotides, the CDR3 is TGCAGTGCTAGGCGGGGTCTCAATCAGCCCCAGCATTTT.

The chain combines TRBV5-1 with TRBJ2-3, with D possibly TRBD2 on 5 matching bases. This CDR3 spans 15 amino acids. Trimming took off 1 base at V and 0 bases at J, with 9 bases between the two ends. CDR1 and CDR2 from the germline V gene are SGHRS and YFSETQ. DNA of the CDR3: TGCGCCAGCAGCTTGCCAGCGGTGAGCACAGATACGCAGTATTTT. Translating it yields CASSLPAVSTDTQYF. The variable domain in full, completed from reference TRBV5-1 and TRBJ2-3, reads KAGVTQTPRYLIKTRGQQVTLSCSPISGHRSVSWYQQTPGQGLQFLFEYFSETQRNKGNFPGRFSGRQFSNSRSEMNVSTLELGDSALYLCASSLPAVSTDTQYFGPGTRLTVL.

This clonotype was recorded at least ten times. This chain connects TRBV25-1 to TRBJ2-3, with TRBD2 as a possible D gene (6 bases). The CDR3 totals 14 residues. V lost 5 bases and J lost 1, with 10 bases in between. Germline values: CDR1 MGHDK, CDR2 SYGVNS. The CDR3 region is CASSFGTGTDTQYF. The CDR3 DNA is TGTGCCAGCAGTTTTGGGACTGGCACAGATACGCAGTATTTT.

Ten or more counts support this clonotype. The chain is built from TRBV12-3 or TRBV12-4 and TRBJ1-4; TRBD1 is a possible D gene (5 bases). The ends were cut back, 3 bases at V and 7 bases at J, with 9 bases in the middle. CDR3 length equals 13 residues. CDR3 sequence: CASSFGAAEKLFF. CDR3 DNA sequence: TGTGCCAGCAGTTTCGGGGCAGCTGAAAAACTGTTTTTT.

This clonotype was seen many times. The V and J genes are TRBV7-9 and TRBJ2-2; perhaps TRBD2 as D (5 bases). The CDR3 is 15 amino acids. Trimming removed 0 bases at V and 1 base at J, with 6 bases between. Germline values: CDR1 SEHNR, CDR2 FQNEAQ (reference sequence). In nucleotides, the CDR3 is TGTGCCAGCAGCTTAGCGAGCGGGAACACCGGGGAGCTGTTTTTT. Translation: CASSLASGNTGELFF.

This clonotype was detected many times. V usage is TRBV7-3 and J usage is TRBJ2-3; the D call may be TRBD1 or TRBD2 (5 bases each). This CDR3 is built from 13 residues. Trimming left V 4 bases short and J 8 bases short, with 13 bases between. Germline V gene sequence: CDR1 SGHTA, CDR2 FQGTGA. The CDR3 reads CASSYQGAGTQYF. CDR3 nucleotide sequence: TGTGCCAGCAGCTATCAGGGTGCGGGTACGCAGTATTTT.

A few counts support this clonotype. The chain links TRBV3-1 to TRBJ1-6, with 7 bases matching TRBD1. The CDR3 is made up of 13 amino acids. V lost 5 bases to trimming and J lost 10 bases; unmatched junction nucleotides: 5. Germline loops: CDR1 LGHDT, CDR2 YNNKEL (reference sequence). The CDR3, as DNA: TGTGCCAGCAGCAAGGACAGGAGCTCACCCCTCCACTTT. Translated, it gives CASSKDRSSPLHF.

This clonotype was recorded at least ten times. The rearrangement uses TRBV20-1 and TRBJ2-5, with a weak D call TRBD1 (6 bases). Germline CDR1 DFQATT, CDR2 SNEGSKA (reference sequence). The V and J ends lost 2 bases and 4 bases respectively, with 20 bases between them. The CDR3 runs 16 residues. Here the CDR3 DNA reads TGCAGTGCTAGAAACCCACGCAGGGGAGATCGAGAGACCCAGTACTTC. This translates into CSARNPRRGDRETQYF.

The sample holds many counts of this clonotype. The chain is built from TRBV5-1 and TRBJ2-1; 9 positions match TRBD2. This CDR3 region has 16 residues. V lost 0 bases to trimming and J lost 3 bases; unmatched junction nucleotides: 4. Looked up from germline, CDR1 is SGHRS and CDR2 is YFSETQ. The CDR3 here is CASSLASGEFYNEQFF. CDR3 nucleotides: TGCGCCAGCAGCTTGGCTAGCGGGGAATTCTACAATGAGCAGTTCTTC.

This clonotype was seen ten or more times. V is TRBV4-1 and J is TRBJ1-1; D might be TRBD1 (6 bases). V was clipped by 1 base and J by 5 bases, with 17 bases between them. CDR1 MGHRA and CDR2 YSYEKL come from the germline V gene. The CDR3 loop spans 16 amino acids. The DNA for the CDR3 is TGCGCCAGCAGCCAAGCACCCACAGGGTTGGAAACTGAAGCTTTCTTT. This codes for CASSQAPTGLETEAFF.

There are many counts of this clonotype. The chain combines TRBV11-2 with TRBJ1-1; D remains unclear. Trimming left V 1 base short and J 1 base short, with 10 bases between. Looked up from germline, CDR1 is SGHAT and CDR2 is FQNNGV. There are 15 residues in the CDR3. The chain's CDR3 is CASSLGVQTNTEAFF. The CDR3 nucleotides read TGTGCCAGCAGCTTAGGAGTTCAGACGAACACTGAAGCTTTCTTT. Together with reference TRBV11-2 and TRBJ1-1, the CDR3 gives the full variable domain: EAGVAQSPRYKIIEKRQSVAFWCNPISGHATLYWYQQILGQGPKLLIQFQNNGVVDDSQLPKDRFSAERLKGVDSTLKIQPAKLEDSAVYLCASSLGVQTNTEAFFGQGTRLTVV.

This clonotype has ten or more counts. For the CDR3, the DNA is TGTGCCAGCAGGTCAACCCCGGGAGGGCCTAACAATGAGCAGTTCTTC. It encodes CASRSTPGGPNNEQFF. The rearrangement links TRBV7-3 to TRBJ2-1, with 8 bases lining up with TRBD2. With V trimmed by 6 bases and J by 5 bases, 12 bases remained unmatched. The CDR3 is 16 amino acids. CDR1 SGHTA and CDR2 FQGTGA come from the germline V gene.

This clonotype has at least ten counts. The V gene is TRBV18, the J gene TRBJ2-7; D is unclear. In germline, CDR1 is KGHSH, CDR2 LQKENI. This CDR3 is built from 14 residues. V was cut by 2 bases and J by 0 bases, with 8 bases left in between. The CDR3 reads CASSPGSSSYEQYF. In nucleotides, the CDR3 is TGTGCCAGCTCACCAGGTTCTAGCTCCTACGAGCAGTACTTC.

The rearrangement uses TRBV28 and TRBJ1-1; D gene unclear. Trimming cost V 2 bases and J 7 bases, with 8 bases left between them. The CDR3 runs to 12 residues. From germline, CDR1 is MDHEN and CDR2 SYDVKM. The CDR3 spells CASSLVGSEAFF. The CDR3 coding sequence is TGTGCCAGCAGTTTAGTAGGTAGTGAAGCTTTCTTT.

The rearrangement links TRBV6-1 to TRBJ2-1, with TRBD2 matching over 11 bases. V lost 10 bases, J lost 11 bases, and 16 bases stayed unmatched. Germline values: CDR1 MNHNS, CDR2 SASEGT. The CDR3 consists of 15 residues. CDR3 sequence: CATKPGTSGLNKQFF. The CDR3 DNA reads as TGTGCCACCAAGCCCGGGACTAGCGGTCTTAATAAGCAGTTCTTC.

The rearrangement joins TRBV7-3 to TRBJ1-1; the D gene is possibly TRBD1 (6 bases). CDR1 and CDR2 from the germline V gene are SGHTA and FQGTGA. The length of the CDR3 is 13 residues. Trimming shortened V by 5 bases and J by 3 bases, and 10 bases separated the two germline ends. CDR3 region: CASSRRTDTEAFF. CDR3 coding DNA: TGTGCCAGCAGCCGCCGGACAGACACTGAAGCTTTCTTT. Full variable domain (missing parts from reference TRBV7-3 and TRBJ1-1): GAGVSQTPSNKVTEKGKYVELRCDPISGHTALYWYRQSLGQGPEFLIYFQGTGAADDSGLPNDRFFAVRPEGSVSTLKIQRTERGDSAVYLCASSRRTDTEAFFGQGTRLTVV.

The gene calls are TRBV5-4 and TRBJ2-6; D is undetermined. This CDR3 has 17 residues. CDR1 SGHNT and CDR2 YYREEE come from the germline V gene (reference sequence). Trimming pared 1 base from V and 0 bases from J, leaving 11 bases between. The CDR3 spells CASSLLSRSSGANVLTF. The CDR3 nucleotides read TGTGCCAGCAGCTTGCTGTCCAGAAGCTCTGGGGCCAACGTCCTGACTTTC. The whole variable domain, remainder taken from reference TRBV5-4 and TRBJ2-6, is ETGVTQSPTHLIKTRGQQVTLRCSSQSGHNTVSWYQQALGQGPQFIFQYYREEENGRGNFPPRFSGLQFPNYSSELNVNALELDDSALYLCASSLLSRSSGANVLTFGAGSRLTVL.

This clonotype was seen at least ten times. The chain joins TRBV6-5 to TRBJ2-3, with 8 bases aligning to TRBD2. This CDR3 is built from 16 residues. V lost 4 bases and J lost 2; bases outside the gene matches: 8. CDR1 MNHEY and CDR2 SVGAGI come from the germline V gene. CDR3 protein: CASSFLLAASTDTQYF. CDR3 in DNA: TGTGCCAGCAGTTTCCTACTAGCGGCCTCCACAGATACGCAGTATTTT.

This clonotype has at least ten counts. An end of the junction differs from the germline gene, which may be a read error. The V call is TRBV5-1, the J call TRBJ1-2; D unresolved. CDR3 length: 13 amino acids. Germline V gene lookup returns CDR1 SGHRS and CDR2 YFSETQ. The CDR3 loop is CASSHGPNDGYTF. The CDR3, as DNA: TGCGCCAGCAGCCACGGACCTAACGATGGCTACACCTTC.

This clonotype was seen many times. The CDR3 nucleotides are TGCAGCGTCGGGGCGGCCTACGAGCAGTACTTC. Its translation is CSVGAAYEQYF. The chain employs TRBV29-1 and TRBJ2-7; D may match TRBD1 or TRBD2 (5 bases each). The V gene lost 6 bases and the J gene lost 2 bases, with 8 bases spanning the gap. CDR1 and CDR2 (germline): SQVTM, ANQGSEA. This CDR3 is 11 amino acids long.

This clonotype came up many times. The CDR3 sequence is CASSRDYGPGTPNEQYF. The CDR3 DNA sequence: TGTGCCAGCAGCCGCGACTATGGGCCAGGGACTCCCAACGAGCAGTACTTC. V and J are TRBV14 and TRBJ2-7, with a tentative D call TRBD2 (6 bases). Germline V CDR1 and CDR2: SGHDN, FVKESK. V was trimmed by 4 bases and J by 5 bases, leaving 24 bases between them. CDR3 length equals 17 residues.

This clonotype was seen many times. The V gene is TRBV25-1, the J gene TRBJ2-3; the match to TRBD1 covers 10 bases. The CDR3 totals 16 residues. The trim removed 1 base at V and 5 bases at J, leaving 6 bases unmatched. From germline, CDR1 is MGHDK and CDR2 SYGVNS. This CDR3 reads CASSESGTGAGDTQYF. The DNA for the CDR3 is TGTGCCAGCAGTGAATCGGGGACAGGGGCGGGAGATACGCAGTATTTT.

This clonotype came up many times. The CDR3 bases are TGCAGTGCTAGAGACGGCAACAGGGGTACCACTGAAGCTTTCTTT. It translates to CSARDGNRGTTEAFF. This rearrangement joins TRBV20-1 to TRBJ1-1, with 7 positions matching TRBD1. The CDR3 has 15 amino acids. Per germline, CDR1 DFQATT and CDR2 SNEGSKA (reference sequence). Trimming removed 0 bases from V and 4 bases from J; junction bases left unmatched: 8.